This passage covers 22 T cell receptor beta chains from one sample sequenced in a study of T cells in Graves' hyperthyroidism and ophthalmopathy. Amplified regions were TCR beta CDR3 sequences from RNA transcripts. HTBI primers were used for first-round RT-PCR of the TCR CDR3. TCRdb used MiXCR to reprocess the multiplex PCR reads, holding one entry per CDR3 protein. The sample holds 600,000 to 750,000 distinct CDR3 sequences, 15% to 20% seen once. The specimen was blood. These receptors came from a man aged 50-60 years with Graves' hyperthyroidism.

This clonotype was seen ten or more times. The rearrangement uses TRBV6-1 and TRBJ2-6; 12 positions match TRBD1. CDR1 and CDR2 from the germline V gene are MNHNS and SASEGT. The length of the CDR3 is 17 residues. With 7 bases clipped from V and 0 bases from J, the junction kept 4 bases outside the gene matches. CDR3 in DNA: TGTGCCAGCACTGGGACAGGGGGCAGCTCTGGGGCCAACGTCCTGACTTTC. Protein product: CASTGTGGSSGANVLTF.

This clonotype was recorded at least ten times. Written as DNA, the CDR3 is TGTGCCAGCAGCCCAGACCGAGACAGGGCTAAGACTGAAGCTTTCTTT. This codes for CASSPDRDRAKTEAFF. This chain uses TRBV6-2 or TRBV6-3 with TRBJ1-1; 7 bases fit TRBD1. Germline V gene data show CDR1 as MNHEY and CDR2 as SVGEGT. CDR3 length equals 16 residues. The ends lost 6 bases at V and 5 bases at J; junction bases unmatched: 15.

This clonotype has a handful of counts. The V gene is TRBV29-1, the J gene TRBJ2-7; unclear D gene. V was pared by 4 bases and J by 4 bases, with 14 bases between. CDR3 size: 13 residues. Germline V gene sequence: CDR1 SQVTM, CDR2 ANQGSEA. The CDR3 reads CSVVGAFSYEQYF. The CDR3 bases are TGCAGCGTTGTCGGAGCTTTCTCGTACGAGCAGTACTTC.

This clonotype was observed many times. V gene TRBV29-1 combines with J gene TRBJ2-5; D may match TRBD1 or TRBD2 (5 bases each). CDR1 is SQVTM, CDR2 ANQGSEA, per germline. Trimming removed 3 bases from V and 4 bases from J, with 15 bases in between. The CDR3 contains 14 residues. CDR3 loop: CSVDPVGAGETQYF. CDR3 nucleotides: TGCAGCGTTGACCCCGTTGGGGCGGGAGAGACCCAGTACTTC.

V usage is TRBV5-4 and J usage is TRBJ2-7; TRBD1 matches 9 bases. This CDR3 has 15 residues. Per germline, CDR1 SGHNT and CDR2 YYREEE (reference sequence). V was clipped by 4 bases and J by 5 bases; unmatched bases: 10. The CDR3 spells CASSTGQGTRDEQYF. DNA for the CDR3: TGTGCCAGCAGCACGGGACAGGGCACTCGGGACGAGCAGTACTTC.

This clonotype was seen a handful of times. V is TRBV10-3 and J is TRBJ1-2; the D gene is possibly TRBD1 (6 bases). CDR3 length equals 13 residues. Trimming removed 10 bases from V and 5 bases from J, with 17 bases in between. From germline, CDR1 is ENHRY and CDR2 SYGVKD. Here the CDR3 reads CATSRGADYGYTF. In nucleotides, the CDR3 is TGTGCCACCTCACGGGGGGCAGATTATGGCTACACCTTC.

In its sample, this clonotype was seen many times. This chain joins TRBV6-2 or TRBV6-3 and TRBJ2-1, with TRBD2 identical over 7 bases. V dropped 6 bases and J dropped 4; count of bases not matched to a gene: 15. The germline V gene encodes CDR1 MNHEY and CDR2 SVGEGT. CDR3 length: 17 residues. CDR3 bases: TGTGCCAGCAGACCCGTCCGAGGCGGGAGCCCATACAATGAGCAGTTCTTC. It yields the protein CASRPVRGGSPYNEQFF.

In this sample, this clonotype turned up many times. The chain is built from TRBV5-1 and TRBJ2-3; D perhaps matches TRBD2 (6 bases). CDR3 size: 14 residues. In germline, CDR1 is SGHRS, CDR2 YFSETQ. V was trimmed by 6 bases and J by 2 bases, leaving 13 bases between them. CDR3 loop: CASTLAPDTDTQYF. The CDR3 DNA reads TGCGCCAGCACCCTAGCGCCAGACACAGATACGCAGTATTTT.

The J gene is TRBJ1-5, the V gene TRBV9, with D tentatively TRBD1 (6 bases). The CDR3 sequence is 15 residues long. Between the trimmed V and J ends, which lost 3 bases and 1 base, there was a span of 11 bases. Germline assignment: CDR1 SGDLS and CDR2 YYNGEE. CDR3: CASSGGDTSNQPQHF. Here the CDR3 DNA reads TGTGCCAGCAGCGGGGGGGACACCAGCAATCAGCCCCAGCATTTT.

This clonotype was picked up many times. This chain joins TRBV12-3 or TRBV12-4 and TRBJ1-2; tentatively, D is TRBD1 (6 bases). This CDR3 has 15 amino acids. Trimming removed 4 bases at V and 6 bases at J, with 18 bases between. The CDR3 loop reads CASSWGYREADGYTF. As DNA, the CDR3 is TGTGCCAGCAGTTGGGGGTACAGGGAGGCGGATGGCTACACCTTC.

This clonotype was counted at least ten times. The chain carries TRBV5-6 and TRBJ2-7, with 14 positions matching TRBD2. Germline V gene lookup returns CDR1 SGHDT and CDR2 YYEEEE. With V trimmed by 4 bases and J by 4 bases, 4 bases remained unmatched. This CDR3 region has 15 residues. The CDR3 DNA is TGTGCCAGCAGCGGGACTAGCGGGAGTTTGTACGAGCAGTACTTC. It codes for CASSGTSGSLYEQYF.

This clonotype occurred many times. The V call is TRBV28, the J call TRBJ2-1, with D possibly matching TRBD2 (6 bases). V lost 6 bases, J lost 8 bases, and 20 bases lay in between. This CDR3 contains 15 residues. Per germline, CDR1 MDHEN and CDR2 SYDVKM. CDR3 DNA sequence: TGTGCCAGCAGCTCCTGGACTACTGATGACGATGAGCAGTTCTTC. Amino acid sequence: CASSSWTTDDDEQFF. The whole variable domain, remainder taken from reference TRBV28 and TRBJ2-1, is DVKVTQSSRYLVKRTGEKVFLECVQDMDHENMFWYRQDPGLGLRLIYFSYDVKMKEKGDIPEGYSVSREKKERFSLILESASTNQTSMYLCASSSWTTDDDEQFFGPGTRLTVL.

This clonotype was seen a handful of times. The chain carries TRBV6-1 and TRBJ1-1; D not certain. CDR3 size: 14 residues. Germline CDR1 reads MNHNS; CDR2 reads SASEGT. Trimming cost V 4 bases and J 8 bases, with 17 bases left between them. The CDR3 reads CASSVRGSPSEAFF. The CDR3, as DNA: TGTGCCAGCAGTGTACGAGGGTCCCCCTCCGAAGCTTTCTTT.

On this clonotype itself: This sequence may be a read error, since a much larger clone differs from it by one base. The chain employs TRBV20-1 and TRBJ2-7; the D is unclear. The germline gives CDR1 DFQATT, CDR2 SNEGSKA (reference sequence). This CDR3 comprises 13 residues. CDR3 nucleotide sequence: TGCAGTGTTCTGTACCTAAGGGATGCCGAGCACTACTTC. It yields the protein CSVLYLRDAEHYF.

This clonotype was detected many times. This chain connects TRBV28 to TRBJ1-5; D may be TRBD1 (5 bases). The length of the CDR3 is 14 residues. V was pared by 4 bases and J by 5 bases, with 12 bases between. Germline values: CDR1 MDHEN, CDR2 SYDVKM. CDR3 amino acids: CASSSIQGDQPQHF. As DNA, the CDR3 is TGTGCCAGCAGTTCGATTCAGGGTGATCAGCCCCAGCATTTT.

At least ten counts were recorded for this clonotype. V usage is TRBV28 and J usage is TRBJ1-5, with 7 bases matching TRBD1. The germline CDR1 and CDR2 sequences are MDHEN and SYDVKM. The CDR3 totals 14 residues. V shed 6 bases and J 3 bases; nucleotides not matched to a gene: 5. The CDR3 nucleotides read TGTGCCAGCAGCTATGACAGGGCCAATCAGCCCCAGCATTTT. Translation: CASSYDRANQPQHF.

This clonotype came up many times. In DNA form, the CDR3 reads TGTGCCAGCAGTGAAGCAGGGCTAGCGCTCTACAATGAGCAGTTCTTC. Its translation is CASSEAGLALYNEQFF. The chain uses TRBV2 and TRBJ2-1, with a tentative D call TRBD2 (6 bases). CDR3 length equals 16 residues. The germline V gene encodes CDR1 SNHLY and CDR2 FYNNEI. Trimming removed 0 bases at V and 3 bases at J, with 12 bases between.

The chain employs TRBV3-1 and TRBJ2-3; TRBD2 agrees at 15 bases. The CDR3 loop spans 20 amino acids. Germline CDR1 and CDR2: LGHDT and YNNKEL (reference sequence). J lost 1 base, V lost 4 bases, and 12 bases had no gene match. CDR3 sequence reads: CASSRWFPGLAGGGTDTQYF. CDR3 DNA: TGTGCCAGCAGCCGTTGGTTCCCGGGACTAGCGGGAGGAGGCACAGATACGCAGTATTTT.

This clonotype has at least ten counts. The chain recombines TRBV10-2 with TRBJ1-1; D is perhaps TRBD1 (6 bases). Between the trimmed V and J ends, which lost 5 bases and 6 bases, there was a span of 7 bases. The CDR3 consists of 11 residues. Per the germline V gene, CDR1 is WSHSY and CDR2 is SAAADI. CDR3 DNA: TGCGCCAGCAGTCAGGGGCCTGAAGCTTTCTTT. Its translation is CASSQGPEAFF.

This clonotype was counted ten times or more. The V gene is TRBV7-9, the J gene TRBJ2-3; the D is unclear. The CDR3 is 15 residues long. The germline V gene encodes CDR1 SEHNR and CDR2 FQNEAQ (reference sequence). Trimming shortened V by 4 bases and J by 1 base, and 12 bases separated the two germline ends. The CDR3 loop reads CASSSTWAGTDTQYF. CDR3 sequence (DNA): TGTGCCAGCAGCTCCACTTGGGCCGGCACAGATACGCAGTATTTT.

This clonotype was recorded many times. The chain combines TRBV18 with TRBJ2-5; D is ambiguous. CDR3 length: 14 amino acids. The germline V gene has CDR1 KGHSH and CDR2 LQKENI. Deletions cut 0 bases from V and 4 bases from J, with 9 bases between. CDR3 sequence reads: CASSPPTLLETQYF. The CDR3 nucleotides read TGTGCCAGCTCACCACCGACCCTGTTAGAGACCCAGTACTTC.

The V gene is TRBV7-9, the J gene TRBJ1-1, with D possibly matching TRBD1 (6 bases). V lost 5 bases and J 5 bases, leaving 24 bases between the germline ends. The CDR3 has 17 amino acids. From germline, CDR1 is SEHNR and CDR2 FQNEAQ (reference sequence). CDR3: CASSIGPQGMGSTEAFF. As DNA, the CDR3 is TGTGCCAGCAGCATTGGTCCTCAGGGGATGGGTTCGACTGAAGCTTTCTTT.